The 14 T cell receptor beta chains below all came from one sample that was sequenced in a study of blood T cell repertoires in COVID-19. Measured with immunoSEQ multiplex PCR; TCRdb has only the in-frame clones, and not every one. The table includes more than 300,000 clones, 70% to 90% detected once. Specimen: PBMCs or T cells enriched from blood (not recorded which). The receptor set was obtained from a woman between 25 and 40 years old who had recovered from COVID-19.

V and J are TRBV5-1 and TRBJ2-1; 8 nucleotides line up with TRBD2. CDR1 is SGHRS and CDR2 is YFSETQ in the germline V gene. Trimming cost V 2 bases and J 9 bases; bases outside gene matches: 7. This CDR3 contains 14 residues. CDR3 amino acids: CASSFTRGGSEQFF. Written as DNA, the CDR3 is TGCGCCAGCAGCTTTACCCGGGGGGGATCTGAGCAGTTCTTC.

DNA of the CDR3: TGCGCCAGCAGCCCGGGACAGACCGGAAACACCATATATTTT. This codes for CASSPGQTGNTIYF. The chain uses TRBV5-1 and TRBJ1-3, with 7 bases identical to TRBD1. V lost 4 bases to trimming and J lost 4 bases; unmatched junction nucleotides: 5. CDR1 and CDR2 (germline): SGHRS, YFSETQ. The CDR3 runs 14 residues. The variable domain in full, completed from reference TRBV5-1 and TRBJ1-3, reads KAGVTQTPRYLIKTRGQQVTLSCSPISGHRSVSWYQQTPGQGLQFLFEYFSETQRNKGNFPGRFSGRQFSNSRSEMNVSTLELGDSALYLCASSPGQTGNTIYFGEGSWLTVV.

This clone was seen only once. The CDR3 DNA follows: TGTGCCAGCAGCTTAGTTAGGCGTCAACCGGGACAGGGGTCCGGGGAGCTGTTTTTT. Translated: CASSLVRRQPGQGSGELFF. This chain uses TRBV7-8 with TRBJ2-2; 10 nucleotides match TRBD1. Trimming cost V 1 base and J 6 bases; bases outside gene matches: 14. The CDR3 runs to 19 residues. Germline CDR1 is SGHVS and CDR2 is FQNEAQ.

J is TRBJ2-2 and V is TRBV11-1; 8 bases map to TRBD1. The ends lost 5 bases at V and 0 bases at J; junction bases unmatched: 5. The CDR3 runs to 16 residues. CDR1 SGHAT and CDR2 FQDESV come from the germline V gene (reference sequence). For the CDR3, the DNA is TGTGCCAGCAGCAGCCGGACAGGGACGAACACCGGGGAGCTGTTTTTT. Protein: CASSSRTGTNTGELFF.

This clone has only one observation. The V and J genes are TRBV3-1 (or the pseudogene TRBV3-2) and TRBJ2-7; possible D gene TRBD1, 6 bases. Trimming stripped 0 bases from V and 5 bases from J, with 8 bases between. This CDR3 is built from 13 residues. The germline V gene has CDR1 LGHDT and CDR2 YNNKEL (reference sequence). This CDR3 is CASSQDRGDEQYF. The CDR3 coding sequence is TGTGCCAGCAGCCAAGACAGGGGCGACGAGCAGTACTTC.

The chain couples TRBV19 to TRBJ1-4; 10 nucleotides align to TRBD1. Germline V CDR1 and CDR2: LNHDA, SQIVND (reference sequence). The ends lost 7 bases at V and 7 bases at J; junction bases unmatched: 3. The CDR3 length is 13 residues. The CDR3 DNA reads TGTGCCAGTACCCGGACAGGGGGTGAAAAACTGTTTTTT. It yields the protein CASTRTGGEKLFF. Combining the CDR3 with reference TRBV19 and TRBJ1-4 gives the whole variable domain DGGITQSPKYLFRKEGQNVTLSCEQNLNHDAMYWYRQDPGQGLRLIYYSQIVNDFQKGDIAEGYSVSREKKESFPLTVTSAQKNPTAFYLCASTRTGGEKLFFGSGTQLSVL.

The V call is TRBV19, the J call TRBJ2-1; D is perhaps TRBD2 (9 bases). The CDR3 totals 15 residues. The germline CDR1 and CDR2 sequences are LNHDA and SQIVND (reference sequence). Trimming pared 1 base from V and 8 bases from J, leaving 15 bases between. The CDR3 DNA is TGTGCCAGTAGTATAGTAGCGGGGGACAGGTATGAGCAGTTCTTC. Translating gives CASSIVAGDRYEQFF.

This chain connects TRBV15 to TRBJ2-7; 11 bases map to TRBD1. Losses at the gene ends were 0 bases for V and 3 bases for J; bases not matched to a gene: 4. This CDR3 is built from 16 residues. The V gene's germline CDR1 is LNHNV and CDR2 YYDKDF (reference sequence). For the CDR3, the DNA is TGTGCCACCAGCAGAGATTTGGGGACAGGGGGCTACGAGCAGTACTTC. This gives the protein CATSRDLGTGGYEQYF. Based on the CDR3 plus reference TRBV15 and TRBJ2-7, the full variable domain is DAMVIQNPRYQVTQFGKPVTLSCSQTLNHNVMYWYQQKSSQAPKLLFHYYDKDFNNEADTPDNFQSRRPNTSFCFLDIRSPGLGDTAMYLCATSRDLGTGGYEQYFGPGTRLTVT.

The chain employs TRBV6-2 or TRBV6-3 and TRBJ2-2, with D tentatively TRBD1 (6 bases). The CDR3 extends over 15 amino acids. Germline V gene sequence: CDR1 MNHEY, CDR2 SVGEGT. Trimming pared 0 bases from V and 7 bases from J, leaving 12 bases between. The CDR3 region is CASSYSGGGIGELFF. CDR3 in DNA: TGTGCCAGCAGTTACTCAGGTGGGGGCATCGGGGAGCTGTTTTTT.

The V and J genes are TRBV7-2 and TRBJ1-4, with 9 bases that match TRBD1. Germline trimming cut 5 bases from V and 8 bases from J; bases unmatched to any gene: 9. CDR1 is SGHTA, CDR2 FQGNSA, per germline. The CDR3 is 15 amino acids. The DNA of the CDR3 is TGTGCCAGCAGCGCCGGGACAGGGTTTGGGGAAAAACTGTTTTTT. This translates into CASSAGTGFGEKLFF.

The table lists this clone with a count of one. The DNA of the CDR3 is TGCAGCTTTCGGACAGGGTTTAGCACTGAAGCTTTCTTT. It specifies CSFRTGFSTEAFF. The rearrangement joins TRBV29-1 to TRBJ1-1; 8 bases agree with TRBD1. V shed 8 bases, J shed 4 bases, and the junction held 9 bases outside the gene matches. Germline CDR1 is SQVTM and CDR2 is ANQGSEA. The CDR3 is made up of 13 amino acids.

V usage is TRBV5-5 and J usage is TRBJ1-2; 8 positions match TRBD1. The J segment lost 2 bases and the V segment lost 4 bases, leaving 4 bases of the junction unmatched. The V gene's germline CDR1 is SGHKS and CDR2 YYEKEE (reference sequence). This CDR3 spans 14 amino acids. The CDR3 DNA is TGTGCCAGCAGCCCCGGGACAGGAAACTATGGCTACACCTTC. This translates into CASSPGTGNYGYTF.

This chain links TRBV5-1 with TRBJ1-2, with a weak D call TRBD1 (6 bases). Germline CDR1 is SGHRS and CDR2 is YFSETQ. The V end lost 1 base, the J end lost 2 bases, and 9 bases lay between the germline ends. The CDR3 has 14 residues. CDR3 residues: CASSLSTGNYGYTF. CDR3 coding DNA: TGCGCCAGCAGCTTGTCAACAGGGAACTATGGCTACACCTTC.

This chain links TRBV20-1 with TRBJ1-4; no firm D call. Trimming shortened V by 5 bases and J by 0 bases, and 13 bases separated the two germline ends. The germline V gene has CDR1 DFQATT and CDR2 SNEGSKA (reference sequence). This CDR3 region has 15 residues. The CDR3 sequence: CSAGGVRATNEKLFF. The CDR3 DNA reads as TGCAGTGCTGGTGGGGTTCGGGCAACTAATGAAAAACTGTTTTTT.